One T cell receptor beta chain is described in this entry. Other DNA sequences from this sample encode an identical CDR3 as well. Seattle researchers signed up patients amid active infection and tracked them longitudinally. Measured with immunoSEQ multiplex PCR; TCRdb has only the in-frame clones, and not every one. Of around 100,000 clones listed, around 83% were seen once; the top ten hold roughly 5%. This sample is part of a study of blood T cell repertoires in COVID-19. Study overall: Nucleic acid was either cDNA or gDNA, and it came from T cells, B-cell-depleted T cells, or PBMCs.

This CDR3 has 14 amino acids. V lost 5 bases to trimming and J lost 4 bases; unmatched junction nucleotides: 6. The germline V gene has CDR1 SGHTA and CDR2 FQGTGA. The TCR comes from a woman aged 55 to 70 with COVID-19, enrolled during active disease. Sequencing used peripheral blood. The chain has TRBV7-3 and TRBJ1-2, with 8 bases that match TRBD1. The CDR3 bases are TGTGCCAGCAGCCCTGGACAGGGAGGCTATGGCTACACCTTC. Encoded protein: CASSPGQGGYGYTF.